The present TCR beta chain was sequenced within a study of T cells in women clearing cervical HPV infection. Overall study: Cases: HPV16-related CIN3 or worse on histology, 2 invasive cancers.

This table comes from immunoSEQ multiplex PCR, and its TCRdb copy is limited to in-frame clones, with some not included. The sample includes over 45,000 clones. The length of the CDR3 is 15 residues. The germline CDR1 and CDR2 sequences are KGHSH and LQKENI. The V end was cut by 4 bases, the J end by 0 bases, with 12 bases between. About this clone itself: Sequencing ends 3 residues short of the CDR3 end; the germline J gene provides the rest.

This chain joins TRBV18 and TRBJ1-1, with unresolved D. The sequence derives from a woman between 18 and 70 years old with a cervical HPV16 infection that either progressed to CIN3+ or cleared (not recorded which). Sequenced input: blood buffy coat. CDR3 in amino acids: CASSRLGRLNTEAFF. CDR3 bases read: TGTGCCAGCTCACGACTAGGGAGGCTGAACACTGAA.